This T cell receptor (beta chain) was recorded in a study of cytomegalovirus exposure and HLA in healthy donors. Study-level points and caveats: Many donors carried some public TCRs, although rarity characterized most TCR sequences. A later analysis showed HLA-associated TCR beta chains outstripping equally common others in clonal expansion. The productive fraction for most TCR beta V segments was about 87% or about 30% in an earlier analysis.

A multiplex PCR was run with 60 Vbeta primers and 13 Jbeta primers. Authors' methods: A later analysis tallied 80 million or so unique TCR beta chains, 10 million to 12 million of them shared. The repertoire was sequenced with immunoSEQ multiplex PCR; TCRdb's copy has only in-frame clones and lacks some. V, J and clone size are taken as reported in that table, and D and trimming were inferred from the DNA itself. Of about 150,000 clones in the sample, roughly 62% were seen once. Trimming at V came to 7 bases and at J to 7 bases, leaving 12 bases not matched to a gene. In germline, CDR1 is LNHDA, CDR2 SQIVND (reference sequence). The CDR3 is made up of 16 amino acids. As concerns this clone: Its antigen is not known.

Sequences were obtained from PBMCs. The chain has TRBV19 and TRBJ1-5, with TRBD1 matching 11 bases. The receptor was derived from a man in his 60s in good health and CMV-seronegative. CDR3 sequence: CASTSGTGGSYQPQHF. In DNA, the CDR3 is TGTGCCAGTACCTCCGGGACAGGGGGTTCTTACCAGCCCCAGCATTTT.